The next 25 T cell receptor beta chains were all read from a single sample in a study of T-cell reconstitution after alpha-beta-depleted transplantation in children. Unique molecular identifiers were incorporated during preparation of the TCRbeta library. TCRdb re-called the PCR reads with MiXCR, one entry per CDR3 protein. Here the sample spans fewer than 550,000 distinct CDR3 sequences, roughly a tenth being singletons. The specimen was PBMCs, collected before TCRalphabeta/CD19-depleted stem cell transplant. Receptors were obtained from a child under 10 years old with inherited bone marrow failure, due to receive a stem cell transplant.

This clonotype was found a few times. The chain joins TRBV4-2 to TRBJ2-5; the match to TRBD2 covers 13 bases. CDR3 length: 16 amino acids. CDR1 LGHNA and CDR2 YNFKEQ come from the germline V gene. V lost 3 bases, J lost 6 bases, and 7 bases stayed unmatched. The DNA of the CDR3 is TGTGCCAGCAGCCACCAACTAGCGGGAGGGCCGCAGACCCAGTACTTC. This sequence encodes CASSHQLAGGPQTQYF.

This clonotype was detected ten times or more. The chain has TRBV29-1 and TRBJ2-5; no clear D gene. V dropped 4 bases and J dropped 5 bases, with 14 bases sitting between them. Germline V gives CDR1 SQVTM, CDR2 ANQGSEA. The CDR3 length is 13 residues. The CDR3 spells CSVVGSLGETQYF. The CDR3 bases are TGCAGCGTTGTCGGCTCCCTTGGGGAGACCCAGTACTTC.

Many counts were recorded for this clonotype. The chain combines TRBV7-2 with TRBJ2-1; D perhaps matches TRBD2 (6 bases). Germline values: CDR1 SGHTA, CDR2 FQGNSA. With 5 bases removed from V and 0 bases from J, the gap between germline ends came to 14 bases. The CDR3 spans 16 residues. The CDR3 sequence is CASSDRWDSSYNEQFF. CDR3 nucleotide sequence: TGTGCCAGCAGCGATCGATGGGACTCCTCCTACAATGAGCAGTTCTTC.

This clonotype occurred a few times. The gene calls are TRBV12-3 or TRBV12-4 and TRBJ2-2; TRBD2 matches 13 bases. The CDR3 loop spans 19 amino acids. Losses at the gene ends were 6 bases for V and 2 bases for J; bases not matched to a gene: 12. The chain's CDR3 is CASSTPAGLAGDNTGELFF. CDR3 DNA sequence: TGTGCCAGCAGCACACCGGCCGGACTAGCGGGAGACAACACCGGGGAGCTGTTTTTT.

Only a few counts were recorded for this clonotype. The gene calls are TRBV4-2 and TRBJ2-6; tentatively, D is TRBD1 (6 bases). Germline V gene lookup returns CDR1 LGHNA and CDR2 YNFKEQ. V was cut by 4 bases and J by 2 bases, with 21 bases left in between. There are 19 residues in the CDR3. Here the CDR3 reads CASSPVLGQWTPGANVLTF. In DNA, the CDR3 is TGTGCCAGCAGCCCGGTACTAGGACAGTGGACGCCTGGGGCCAACGTCCTGACTTTC.

The chain has TRBV28 and TRBJ2-3, with D possibly TRBD2 on 6 matching bases. The CDR3 runs 14 residues. V was shortened by 7 bases and J by 10 bases, with 21 bases between the two germline ends. Per germline, CDR1 MDHEN and CDR2 SYDVKM. CDR3 sequence reads: CASNTISTGEPQYF. The CDR3 nucleotides are TGTGCCAGCAACACCATTAGCACGGGGGAACCGCAGTATTTT.

Points on this clonotype: Sequence at one end of the junction differs from germline and may be a read error. V is TRBV20-1 and J is TRBJ1-5; 7 bases line up with TRBD1. Germline assignment: CDR1 DFQATT and CDR2 SNEGSKA (reference sequence). The CDR3 length is 15 residues. CDR3 sequence reads: CSPSHGTDSNQPQHF. The CDR3, as DNA: TGCAGTCCTAGTCACGGGACAGATAGCAATCAGCCCCAGCATTTT.

V gene TRBV12-3 or TRBV12-4 combines with J gene TRBJ1-5; no clear D gene. The CDR3 runs to 17 residues. Trimming removed 5 bases from V and 0 bases from J, with 17 bases in between. The CDR3 here is CASSGTENLHSNQPQHF. The CDR3 DNA is TGTGCCAGCAGTGGAACGGAAAACCTACATAGCAATCAGCCCCAGCATTTT.

At least ten counts were recorded for this clonotype. The J gene is TRBJ1-3, the V gene TRBV20-1; maybe TRBD1 (5 bases). The germline V gene encodes CDR1 DFQATT and CDR2 SNEGSKA (reference sequence). This CDR3 contains 13 residues. Trimming removed 6 bases at V and 2 bases at J, with 11 bases between. The CDR3 nucleotides are TGCAGTGCAATACAGGTCGCTGGAAACACCATATATTTT. Translating it yields CSAIQVAGNTIYF.

This clonotype was seen a few times. The rearrangement links TRBV12-3 or TRBV12-4 to TRBJ1-2; 11 bases fit TRBD1. CDR3 length equals 18 residues. V dropped 6 bases and J dropped 3; count of bases not matched to a gene: 15. DNA for the CDR3: TGTGCCAGCAGGGGACGCCTGGGACAGGGGGTGCCCCACTATGGCTACACCTTC. This gives the protein CASRGRLGQGVPHYGYTF.

The table lists this clonotype with many counts. The chain couples TRBV12-3 or TRBV12-4 to TRBJ2-1; D gene unclear. There are 12 residues in the CDR3. Trimming pared 4 bases from V and 8 bases from J, leaving 9 bases between. CDR3 amino acids: CASSSLGDEQFF. In DNA, the CDR3 is TGTGCCAGCAGTTCCCTAGGCGATGAGCAGTTCTTC.

This rearrangement joins TRBV28 to TRBJ2-3; D gene unclear. Germline lookup yields CDR1 MDHEN and CDR2 SYDVKM. The V gene lost 6 bases and the J gene lost 0 bases, with 7 bases spanning the gap. The CDR3 covers 13 residues. CDR3 residues: CASRVPSTDTQYF. CDR3 nucleotides: TGTGCCAGCAGGGTTCCTAGCACAGATACGCAGTATTTT. Supplemented by reference TRBV28 and TRBJ2-3, the full variable domain reads DVKVTQSSRYLVKRTGEKVFLECVQDMDHENMFWYRQDPGLGLRLIYFSYDVKMKEKGDIPEGYSVSREKKERFSLILESASTNQTSMYLCASRVPSTDTQYFGPGTRLTVL.

This clonotype came up many times. V is TRBV28 and J is TRBJ2-7; TRBD1 might be the D (5 bases). This CDR3 has 13 amino acids. Trimming stripped 5 bases from V and 4 bases from J, with 12 bases between. Germline V CDR1 and CDR2: MDHEN, SYDVKM. CDR3 sequence (DNA): TGTGCCAGCAGTGCACCAGGGCGTTACGAGCAGTACTTC. This gives the protein CASSAPGRYEQYF.

This clonotype was counted many times. The V gene is TRBV27, the J gene TRBJ2-7; 11 bases are shared with TRBD2. Germline-derived CDR1 and CDR2 are MNHEY and SMNVEV (reference sequence). Trimming cost V 5 bases and J 5 bases; bases outside gene matches: 14. The CDR3 has 17 residues. The CDR3 loop is CASSLSRLAGLRNEQYF. CDR3 sequence (DNA): TGTGCCAGCAGTCTAAGTAGACTAGCGGGGTTAAGAAACGAGCAGTACTTC.

This clonotype occurred many times. The chain couples TRBV27 to TRBJ1-5; D unresolved. The V end lost 3 bases, the J end lost 7 bases, and 7 bases lay between the germline ends. CDR1 and CDR2 (germline): MNHEY, SMNVEV (reference sequence). This CDR3 contains 12 residues. For the CDR3, the DNA is TGTGCCAGCAGTTTCTCGGGGCAGCCCCAGCATTTT. Protein product: CASSFSGQPQHF.

At least ten counts were recorded for this clonotype. The rearrangement uses TRBV7-2 and TRBJ1-1; tentatively, D is TRBD1 (5 bases). V was trimmed by 5 bases and J by 3 bases, leaving 13 bases between them. This CDR3 spans 14 amino acids. Germline V gives CDR1 SGHTA, CDR2 FQGNSA. The chain's CDR3 is CASSLGVGYTEAFF. For the CDR3, the DNA is TGTGCCAGCAGCCTAGGGGTTGGGTACACTGAAGCTTTCTTT.

This clonotype was seen repeatedly, ten times or more. This chain uses TRBV29-1 with TRBJ2-5; weak D call: TRBD1 (6 bases). CDR1 and CDR2 from the germline V gene are SQVTM and ANQGSEA. The CDR3 has 15 residues. The germline V and J ends were trimmed by 6 bases and 2 bases, with 19 bases remaining between them. CDR3 protein: CSVLKTGQSQETQYF. The CDR3 region has the DNA TGCAGCGTATTAAAGACAGGCCAGTCTCAAGAGACCCAGTACTTC.

This clonotype has ten or more counts. V usage is TRBV20-1 and J usage is TRBJ1-3; D gene unclear. The germline V gene encodes CDR1 DFQATT and CDR2 SNEGSKA (reference sequence). The V end was cut by 5 bases, the J end by 0 bases, with 8 bases between. CDR3 length: 13 amino acids. CDR3 sequence (DNA): TGCAGTGCTGACATCCGCTCTGGAAACACCATATATTTT. This translates into CSADIRSGNTIYF.

This clonotype has ten or more counts. In nucleotides, the CDR3 is TGTGCCAGCAGGGGTGGGACAGGTGGTTCCTACAATGAGCAGTTCTTC. Translated, it gives CASRGGTGGSYNEQFF. The chain combines TRBV6-1 with TRBJ2-1; 8 bases agree with TRBD1. The trim removed 6 bases at V and 1 base at J, leaving 8 bases unmatched. There are 16 residues in the CDR3. Germline V gives CDR1 MNHNS, CDR2 SASEGT.

In its sample, this clonotype was seen many times. The chain carries TRBV29-1 and TRBJ2-7, with 7 bases lining up with TRBD1. The CDR3 is made up of 13 amino acids. After removal of 5 bases from V and 2 bases from J, the junction contained 6 bases not matched to a gene. Germline loops: CDR1 SQVTM, CDR2 ANQGSEA. The CDR3, as DNA: TGCAGCGTTACAGGGGATTATCCCTACGAGCAGTACTTC. This translates into CSVTGDYPYEQYF.

About this clonotype: A much larger clone sits a single nucleotide away, making a read error possible. The chain employs TRBV19 and TRBJ2-3; D perhaps matches TRBD2 (5 bases). The germline gives CDR1 LNHDA, CDR2 SQIVND (reference sequence). The CDR3 sequence is 14 residues long. With 8 bases removed from V and 1 base from J, the gap between germline ends came to 13 bases. In DNA, the CDR3 is TGTGCCAGTGCCGACTACCATCGCACAGATACGCAGTATTTT. Its protein is CASADYHRTDTQYF.

This clonotype was seen ten or more times. The chain joins TRBV12-3 or TRBV12-4 to TRBJ1-4; 9 positions agree with TRBD1. Trimming removed 3 bases from V and 7 bases from J; junction bases left unmatched: 3. This CDR3 is 14 amino acids long. The chain's CDR3 is CASSFGTGFEKLFF. The CDR3 DNA follows: TGTGCCAGCAGTTTCGGGACAGGGTTTGAAAAACTGTTTTTT.

On this clonotype itself: A clone one base away is much larger, so this may be a read error. The gene calls are TRBV20-1 and TRBJ2-7; no firm D call. Germline assignment: CDR1 DFQATT and CDR2 SNEGSKA (reference sequence). The CDR3 is 11 amino acids. This chain's CDR3 is CSAGANYEQYF. CDR3 DNA: TGCAGCGCAGGTGCCAACTACGAGCAGTACTTC.

This clonotype came up many times. The chain joins TRBV7-2 to TRBJ2-7; tentatively, D is TRBD1 (6 bases). Trimming left V 5 bases short and J 4 bases short, with 15 bases between. The CDR3 has 14 residues. Germline-derived CDR1 and CDR2 are SGHTA and FQGNSA. The CDR3 region has the DNA TGTGCCAGCAGCGCGAGACAGGTGGGGTACGAGCAGTACTTC. Residues: CASSARQVGYEQYF.

Comments on this clonotype: The junction shows a germline mismatch at one end, possibly a read error. This sequence joins TRBV4-2 and TRBJ2-7; 13 nucleotides match TRBD2. Germline V CDR1 and CDR2: LGHNA, YNFKEQ. The CDR3 runs 15 residues. The CDR3 DNA sequence: TGTGCCAGCAGCCAGGGGACTAGCGGGATCTACGACCAGTACTTC. This gives the protein CASSQGTSGIYDQYF.